This section outlines one T cell receptor (beta chain) sequence together with its context. Its antigen is still unknown. The junction shows a germline mismatch at one end, possibly a read error. This entry comes from a study of T cells in Graves' hyperthyroidism and ophthalmopathy. Whole-study findings and limits: Among clonotypes expanded in thyroid above 0.001, most were also found in blood. Before onset, by a median of around six months, the model predicted ophthalmopathy.

TCR beta CDR3 regions were amplified from RNA transcripts. TCR CDR3 regions were first amplified by RT-PCR with HTBI primers. TCRdb independently ran MiXCR on the multiplex PCR reads; one entry per CDR3 protein. In the table there are around 450,000 distinct CDR3 sequences, 15% to 18% of which are singletons. Exclusion of patients followed from uncontrolled infection, other autoimmune disease, pregnancy or lactation. Sequences were obtained from blood. The sequence came from a woman aged 18 to 35 with Graves' hyperthyroidism.

The CDR3 DNA follows: TGCGCCAGCAGCCTCAGGGCCGTCCAAGAGACCCAGTACTTC. This translates into CASSLRAVQETQYF. V gene TRBV5-5 combines with J gene TRBJ2-5; D is possibly TRBD1 (5 bases). CDR1 and CDR2 (germline): SGHKS, YYEKEE (reference sequence). The CDR3 consists of 14 residues.